The TCR beta chain under discussion was sequenced for a study of blood T cell repertoires in COVID-19. Study information: Sites across the United States, Italy and Spain contributed samples from acute and convalescent COVID-19. PBMCs, B-cell-depleted T cells, or T cells were the source of the cDNA or gDNA that made up the material.

The authors' processing: Amplification from reference gene primers served as the basis for estimated nucleated cell counts. The assay was immunoSEQ multiplex PCR, and TCRdb's table has in-frame clones only and misses some. D and trimming were read from the DNA, whereas the V and J calls and clone size are those reported in that table. Of tens of thousands of clones in the sample, 70% to 90% were seen once. Germline V gene data show CDR1 as SNHLY and CDR2 as FYNNEI. The V and J ends lost 7 bases and 8 bases respectively, with 18 bases between them. The CDR3 has 14 residues. This clonotype originated in a human donor in a cohort sampled during active COVID-19. Source material: peripheral blood. This chain uses TRBV2 with TRBJ1-3, with D unresolved. The CDR3 loop is CASIPTLLADTIYF. As DNA, the CDR3 is TGTGCCAGCATCCCGACTCTCCTTGCGGACACCATATATTTT. Full variable domain (remainder filled in from reference TRBV2 and TRBJ1-3): EPEVTQTPSHQVTQMGQEVILRCVPISNHLYFYWYRQILGQKVEFLVSFYNNEISEKSEIFDDQFSVERPDGSNFTLKIRSTKLEDSAMYFCASIPTLLADTIYFGEGSWLTVV.